This T cell receptor (beta chain) originates from a study of T cells in Graves' hyperthyroidism and ophthalmopathy. This clonotype has only a few counts. Trimming took 6 bases from V and 3 from J; bases not matched to a gene: 11. The CDR3 loop spans 15 amino acids. Germline CDR1 MNHNS, CDR2 SASEGT. RNA transcripts served as the template for amplifying TCR beta CDR3 regions. A set of HTBI primers served as the primers for a first-round RT-PCR of the TCR CDR3. One entry per CDR3 protein, called by TCRdb with MiXCR from the multiplex PCR reads. The sample includes about 640,000 distinct CDR3 sequences, about 14% of them seen just once.

The sample comprised blood. V is TRBV6-1 and J is TRBJ2-7; TRBD2 matches at 7 bases. This clonotype originated in a woman aged 45-60 years with Graves' ophthalmopathy. Written as DNA, the CDR3 is TGTGCCAGCAGAGAGGGGCTAGCGGCCTACTACGAGCAGTACTTC. Amino acids: CASREGLAAYYEQYF.